This T cell receptor beta chain was obtained from a study of blood T cell repertoires in COVID-19. CDR1 MNHEY and CDR2 SVGAGI come from the germline V gene. The CDR3 extends over 14 amino acids. Trimming cost V 7 bases and J 6 bases, with 18 bases left between them. Method: immunoSEQ multiplex PCR; TCRdb's copy keeps in-frame clones and lacks some. The data contain 200,000 or so clones, roughly nine tenths of them singletons. This clonotype originated in a man aged 25 to 45 who had recovered from COVID-19. The sequencing sample was made of PBMCs or T cells enriched from blood (not recorded which). The chain combines TRBV6-5 with TRBJ1-2, with D tentatively TRBD1 (6 bases). CDR3 sequence reads: CASTLLGGLDGYTF. The CDR3 DNA reads as TGTGCCAGCACCCTATTGGGGGGGCTTGATGGCTACACCTTC.